The T cell receptor beta chain described here comes from a study of beta chain features in type 1 diabetes. Study background: Across all samples, fewer than 120,000,000 sorted cells were examined.

cDNA synthesis used the whole RNA isolate, giving expressed TCRB sequences. Only in-frame clones appear in the TCRdb table, and some are missing; sequencing was by immunoSEQ multiplex PCR. The repertoire holds 350,000 to 450,000 clones, with 14% as singletons. Every participating donor gave one draw, a heparinised blood sample averaging about 110 mL. A remark on this clone: Its antigen remains unidentified.

General observations from the study: Type 1 diabetes patients had fewer VDJ junction insertions and more deletions. TCRB rearrangement may or may not be influenced by HLA type; here this remained unresolved.

Germline trimming cut 1 base from V and 0 bases from J; bases unmatched to any gene: 18. The CDR3 totals 22 residues. The germline gives CDR1 LGHNA, CDR2 YSLEER. The sequencing input was naive CD4+ T cells from blood. This receptor was taken from a man aged 30 to 45 in good health. The chain uses TRBV4-3 and TRBJ2-1, with 10 bases aligning to TRBD2. The CDR3 nucleotides are TGCGCCAGCAGCCAAGCAAATCGTCTAGCGGGAGTCCGCCGAAGCTCCTACAATGAGCAGTTCTTC. This sequence encodes CASSQANRLAGVRRSSYNEQFF.